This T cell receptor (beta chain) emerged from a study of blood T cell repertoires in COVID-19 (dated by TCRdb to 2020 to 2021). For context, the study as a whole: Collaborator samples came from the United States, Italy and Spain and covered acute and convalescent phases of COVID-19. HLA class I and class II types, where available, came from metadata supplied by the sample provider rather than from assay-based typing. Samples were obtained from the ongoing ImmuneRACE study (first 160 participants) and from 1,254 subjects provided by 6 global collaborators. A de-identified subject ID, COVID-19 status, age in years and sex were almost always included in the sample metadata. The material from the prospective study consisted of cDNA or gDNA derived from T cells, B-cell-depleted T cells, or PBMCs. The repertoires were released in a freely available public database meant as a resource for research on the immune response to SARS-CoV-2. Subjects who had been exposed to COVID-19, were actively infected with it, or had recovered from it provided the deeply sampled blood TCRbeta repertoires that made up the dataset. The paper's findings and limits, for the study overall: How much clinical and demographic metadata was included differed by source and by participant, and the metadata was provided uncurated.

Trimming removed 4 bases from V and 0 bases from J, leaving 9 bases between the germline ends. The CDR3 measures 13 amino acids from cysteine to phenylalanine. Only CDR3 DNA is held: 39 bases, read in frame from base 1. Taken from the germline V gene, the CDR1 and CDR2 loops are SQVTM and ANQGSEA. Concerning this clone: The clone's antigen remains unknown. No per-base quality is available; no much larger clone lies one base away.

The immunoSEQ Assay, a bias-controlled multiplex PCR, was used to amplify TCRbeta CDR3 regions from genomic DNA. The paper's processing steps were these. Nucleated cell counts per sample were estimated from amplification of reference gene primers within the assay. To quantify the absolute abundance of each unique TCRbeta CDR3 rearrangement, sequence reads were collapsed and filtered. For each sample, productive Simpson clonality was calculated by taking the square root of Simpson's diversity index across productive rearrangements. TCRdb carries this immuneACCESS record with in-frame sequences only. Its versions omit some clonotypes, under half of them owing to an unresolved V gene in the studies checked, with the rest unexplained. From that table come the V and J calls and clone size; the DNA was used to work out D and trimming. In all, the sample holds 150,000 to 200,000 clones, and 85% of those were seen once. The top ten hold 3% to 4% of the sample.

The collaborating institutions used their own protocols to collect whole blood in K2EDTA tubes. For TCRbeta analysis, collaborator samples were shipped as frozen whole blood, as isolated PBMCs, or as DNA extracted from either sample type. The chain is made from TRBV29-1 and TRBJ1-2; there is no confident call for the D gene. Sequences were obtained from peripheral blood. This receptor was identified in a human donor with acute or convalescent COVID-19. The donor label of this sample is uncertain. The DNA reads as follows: TGCAGCGTTGGGGAGCAAACTAACTATGGCTACACCTTC. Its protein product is CSVGEQTNYGYTF.